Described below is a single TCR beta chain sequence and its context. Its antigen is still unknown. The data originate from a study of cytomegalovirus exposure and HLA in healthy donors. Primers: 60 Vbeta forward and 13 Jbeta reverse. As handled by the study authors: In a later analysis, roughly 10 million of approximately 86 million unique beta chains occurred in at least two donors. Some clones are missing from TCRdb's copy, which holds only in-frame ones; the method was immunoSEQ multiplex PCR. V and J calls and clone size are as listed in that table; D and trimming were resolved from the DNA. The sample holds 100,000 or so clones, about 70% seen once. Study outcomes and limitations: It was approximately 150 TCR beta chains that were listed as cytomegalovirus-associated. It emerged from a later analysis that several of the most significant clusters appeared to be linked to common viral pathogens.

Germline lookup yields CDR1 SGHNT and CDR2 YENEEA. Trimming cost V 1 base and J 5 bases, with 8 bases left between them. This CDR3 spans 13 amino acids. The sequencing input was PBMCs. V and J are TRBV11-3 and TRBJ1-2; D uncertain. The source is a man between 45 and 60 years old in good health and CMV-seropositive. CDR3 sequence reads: CASSLGPGYGYTF. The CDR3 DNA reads TGTGCCAGCAGCTTAGGACCGGGGTATGGCTACACCTTC.